Listed here are 27 T cell receptor beta chains from one sample, sequenced in a study of response to subunit inactivated influenza vaccine. TCRdb reprocessed the RT-PCR reads with MiXCR, giving one entry per CDR3 protein. The table has about 480,000 distinct CDR3 sequences, over 10% seen once. Material: PBMCs from blood, obtained roughly 45 days after vaccination. The receptors were gathered from a man aged 50 to 60 who received an inactivated influenza vaccine.

This sequence joins TRBV5-1 and TRBJ2-2; D unclear. Trimming took off 3 bases at V and 5 bases at J, with 11 bases between the two ends. The CDR3 is 14 amino acids. The V gene's germline CDR1 is SGHRS and CDR2 YFSETQ. This chain's CDR3 is CASSSPARTGELFF. CDR3 nucleotides: TGCGCCAGCAGCTCCCCGGCAAGGACCGGGGAGCTGTTTTTT. Complete variable domain (other parts from reference TRBV5-1 and TRBJ2-2): KAGVTQTPRYLIKTRGQQVTLSCSPISGHRSVSWYQQTPGQGLQFLFEYFSETQRNKGNFPGRFSGRQFSNSRSEMNVSTLELGDSALYLCASSSPARTGELFFGEGSRLTVL.

This clonotype has only a few counts. The J gene is TRBJ2-4, the V gene TRBV5-1; D perhaps matches TRBD2 (5 bases). Trimming took off 1 base at V and 3 bases at J, with 14 bases between the two ends. This CDR3 has 16 amino acids. Per germline, CDR1 SGHRS and CDR2 YFSETQ. The CDR3 reads CASSLSPVGLKNIQYF. The CDR3 DNA follows: TGCGCCAGCAGCTTGTCCCCAGTCGGACTCAAAAACATTCAGTACTTC.

This clonotype has just a few counts. The chain combines TRBV20-1 with TRBJ2-5, with TRBD2 matching over 12 bases. The CDR3 has 16 residues. Germline V gene data show CDR1 as DFQATT and CDR2 as SNEGSKA (reference sequence). V was clipped by 2 bases and J by 2 bases; unmatched bases: 6. CDR3 in amino acids: CSARLAGGSSQETQYF. The CDR3 nucleotides are TGCAGTGCTAGACTAGCGGGGGGGTCGTCACAAGAGACCCAGTACTTC.

This chain connects TRBV10-3 to TRBJ2-3; D gene unclear. Trimming stripped 4 bases from V and 3 bases from J, with 11 bases between. The CDR3 spans 14 residues. Germline values: CDR1 ENHRY, CDR2 SYGVKD. Written as DNA, the CDR3 is TGTGCCATCAGTGTAGGAAGTATGACAGATACGCAGTATTTT. Its translation is CAISVGSMTDTQYF.

This chain links TRBV3-1 with TRBJ2-5; D is possibly TRBD1 or TRBD2 (5 bases each). CDR1 LGHDT and CDR2 YNNKEL come from the germline V gene (reference sequence). The length of the CDR3 is 15 residues. Trimming left V 0 bases short and J 5 bases short, with 13 bases between. The CDR3 loop is CASSQDIRGWETQYF. The CDR3 nucleotides read TGTGCCAGCAGCCAAGATATACGGGGCTGGGAGACCCAGTACTTC.

The chain combines TRBV21-1 with TRBJ2-3; the D segment call TRBD2 is taken from the table without a DNA check. TRBV21-1 is recorded as a pseudogene. The CDR3 is 14 residues long. The CDR3, as DNA: TGTGCCAGCAGCAAGGACTGGAGCACAGATACGCAGTATTTT. This codes for CASSKDWSTDTQYF.

The chain has TRBV5-1 and TRBJ1-6; D is perhaps TRBD1 (6 bases). Germline V gives CDR1 SGHRS, CDR2 YFSETQ. Trimming took 4 bases from V and 11 from J, leaving 13 bases between them. The CDR3 spans 13 residues. This CDR3 reads CASSPSGDPPLHF. The CDR3 DNA reads TGCGCCAGCAGCCCATCAGGGGATCCACCCCTCCACTTT.

CDR3: CAISESGSDTQYF. The CDR3 bases are TGTGCCATCAGTGAGTCTGGGTCAGATACGCAGTATTTT. V gene TRBV10-3 combines with J gene TRBJ2-3; unclear D gene. This CDR3 is 13 amino acids long. Per germline, CDR1 ENHRY and CDR2 SYGVKD. V shed 0 bases and J shed 4 bases, with 5 bases lying between them.

The J gene is TRBJ2-1, the V gene TRBV20-1; 7 bases fit TRBD2. This CDR3 is 14 amino acids long. The ends lost 6 bases at V and 2 bases at J; junction bases unmatched: 7. Germline CDR1 reads DFQATT; CDR2 reads SNEGSKA (reference sequence). CDR3 amino acids: CSAKPSGTYNEQFF. The CDR3 DNA reads TGCAGTGCCAAACCGAGCGGGACCTACAATGAGCAGTTCTTC.

V and J are TRBV20-1 and TRBJ1-5, with no clear D. CDR1 and CDR2 (germline): DFQATT, SNEGSKA (reference sequence). V shed 4 bases and J shed 5 bases, with 9 bases lying between them. The CDR3 has 12 amino acids. The CDR3 bases are TGCAGTGCTACTCGCGGTGATCAGCCCCAGCATTTT. Translated, it gives CSATRGDQPQHF.

In this sample, this clonotype turned up a few times. J is TRBJ2-2 and V is TRBV5-1, with 8 bases matching TRBD2. Germline loops: CDR1 SGHRS, CDR2 YFSETQ. The CDR3 consists of 17 residues. The V segment lost 0 bases and the J segment 8 bases; nucleotides outside the gene matches: 12. The CDR3 protein is CASSLEVSSGLRGELFF. The CDR3, as DNA: TGCGCCAGCAGCTTGGAAGTGTCTAGCGGGCTGCGGGGGGAGCTGTTTTTT.

DNA for the CDR3: TGTGCCAGCAGCTTCACGGGCGGAGAGCAGTACTTC. This codes for CASSFTGGEQYF. The rearrangement joins TRBV5-4 to TRBJ2-7, with unresolved D. This CDR3 spans 12 amino acids. Germline values: CDR1 SGHNT, CDR2 YYREEE (reference sequence). V was shortened by 2 bases and J by 7 bases, with 10 bases between the two germline ends.

This clonotype was observed many times. The chain has TRBV12-3 or TRBV12-4 and TRBJ2-7; the D is unclear. The V and J ends lost 3 bases and 7 bases respectively, with 13 bases between them. CDR3 length equals 13 residues. The CDR3 is CASSFSASTEQYF. As DNA, the CDR3 is TGTGCCAGCAGTTTCAGTGCATCGACTGAGCAGTACTTC.

This clonotype was seen once. The chain is built from TRBV24-1 and TRBJ1-5, with D uncertain. The V gene lost 4 bases and the J gene lost 7 bases, with 13 bases spanning the gap. The CDR3 extends over 14 amino acids. Germline loops: CDR1 KGHDR, CDR2 SFDVKD. The CDR3 region has the DNA TGTGCCACCAGTGACTATCGGACGGGGCAGCCCCAGCATTTT. Translating it yields CATSDYRTGQPQHF.

The V gene is TRBV4-3, the J gene TRBJ2-3; no reliable D call. V lost 1 base and J 2 bases, leaving 10 bases between the germline ends. The CDR3 is 15 residues long. CDR1 LGHNA and CDR2 YSLEER come from the germline V gene. The CDR3 DNA is TGCGCCAGCAGCCAAGGGGCTAGATACACAGATACGCAGTATTTT. Translation: CASSQGARYTDTQYF.

This clonotype was observed many times. The gene calls are TRBV3-1 and TRBJ2-1; no firm D call. V lost 2 bases to trimming and J lost 6 bases, with 11 bases between them. Germline V gene sequence: CDR1 LGHDT, CDR2 YNNKEL (reference sequence). CDR3 length equals 14 residues. The CDR3 nucleotides read TGTGCCAGCAGCCAATCACCCCTTTCCAATGAGCAGTTCTTC. Amino acids: CASSQSPLSNEQFF.

The CDR3, as DNA: TGTGCCAGCAGTCCACCCACCGGGACGCGCACAGATACGCAGTATTTT. Translation gives CASSPPTGTRTDTQYF. The rearrangement joins TRBV2 to TRBJ2-3, with D perhaps assigned TRBD1 or TRBD2 (5 bases each). Per the germline V gene, CDR1 is SNHLY and CDR2 is FYNNEI. The CDR3 is made up of 16 amino acids. Trimming removed 5 bases from V and 1 base from J, with 16 bases in between. The complete variable domain, with remaining parts taken from reference TRBV2 and TRBJ2-3, reads EPEVTQTPSHQVTQMGQEVILRCVPISNHLYFYWYRQILGQKVEFLVSFYNNEISEKSEIFDDQFSVERPDGSNFTLKIRSTKLEDSAMYFCASSPPTGTRTDTQYFGPGTRLTVL.

The table lists this clonotype with a few counts. The chain employs TRBV5-1 and TRBJ2-2; D may be TRBD2 (6 bases). From germline, CDR1 is SGHRS and CDR2 YFSETQ. The CDR3 consists of 17 residues. The V end lost 4 bases, the J end lost 0 bases, and 16 bases lay between the germline ends. The CDR3 spells CASSLGPRDSNTGELFF. CDR3 nucleotides: TGCGCCAGCAGCCTAGGCCCCCGGGACTCGAACACCGGGGAGCTGTTTTTT.

This chain connects TRBV7-9 to TRBJ2-3; TRBD2 aligns across 11 bases. Germline V lookup: CDR1 SEHNR, CDR2 FQNEAQ (reference sequence). J gave up 9 bases and V 4 bases, and 3 bases lay outside the gene matches. CDR3 size: 13 residues. Here the CDR3 reads CASSSPSGGTQYF. For the CDR3, the DNA is TGTGCCAGCAGCTCCCCTAGCGGGGGGACGCAGTATTTT. Based on the CDR3 plus reference TRBV7-9 and TRBJ2-3, the full variable domain is DTGVSQNPRHKITKRGQNVTFRCDPISEHNRLYWYRQTLGQGPEFLTYFQNEAQLEKSRLLSDRFSAERPKGSFSTLEIQRTEQGDSAMYLCASSSPSGGTQYFGPGTRLTVL.

This clonotype was seen a few times. The rearrangement links TRBV20-1 to TRBJ2-7, with unresolved D. CDR3 length: 12 amino acids. The germline V gene encodes CDR1 DFQATT and CDR2 SNEGSKA (reference sequence). The V and J ends lost 3 bases and 3 bases respectively, with 9 bases between them. The CDR3 DNA sequence: TGCAGTGCTAGCGCTGACCTCTACGAGCAGTACTTC. Translation: CSASADLYEQYF.

This clonotype has only a few counts. The V call is TRBV7-8, the J call TRBJ2-5; TRBD2 aligns across 10 bases. V lost 5 bases, J lost 2 bases, and 14 bases stayed unmatched. Germline CDR1 SGHVS, CDR2 FQNEAQ. The CDR3 covers 18 residues. The CDR3 loop reads CASSAGLGLAAKQETQYF. CDR3 nucleotides: TGTGCCAGCAGCGCGGGACTAGGACTAGCGGCCAAGCAAGAGACCCAGTACTTC. Complete variable domain (other parts from reference TRBV7-8 and TRBJ2-5): GAGVSQSPRYKVAKRGQDVALRCDPISGHVSLFWYQQALGQGPEFLTYFQNEAQLDKSGLPSDRFFAERPEGSVSTLKIQRTQQEDSAVYLCASSAGLGLAAKQETQYFGPGTRLLVL.

This clonotype was seen repeatedly, ten times or more. V usage is TRBV28 and J usage is TRBJ1-2; 10 nucleotides align to TRBD1. The CDR3 has 15 residues. Unmatched junction bases numbered 4, after V lost 3 bases and J lost 3 bases. From germline, CDR1 is MDHEN and CDR2 SYDVKM. The DNA of the CDR3 is TGTGCCAGCAGTTTTCCGGGACAGGGGCACTATGGCTACACCTTC. It yields the protein CASSFPGQGHYGYTF.

The chain combines TRBV28 with TRBJ2-5; weak D call: TRBD1 (5 bases). Trimming shortened V by 6 bases and J by 7 bases, and 15 bases separated the two germline ends. The germline V gene has CDR1 MDHEN and CDR2 SYDVKM. The CDR3 is made up of 13 amino acids. In DNA form, the CDR3 reads TGTGCCAGCAGACGACAGATGACTGGGACCCAGTACTTC. Its protein is CASRRQMTGTQYF.

The CDR3 DNA sequence: TGTGCCATCACGGACAGCACTGGAAACACCATATATTTT. Encoded protein: CAITDSTGNTIYF. The rearrangement links TRBV10-3 to TRBJ1-3; maybe TRBD1 (6 bases). CDR1 is ENHRY, CDR2 SYGVKD, per germline. Trimming cost V 7 bases and J 2 bases, with 9 bases left between them. The CDR3 runs to 13 residues.

The rearrangement links TRBV5-1 to TRBJ2-2, with D perhaps matching TRBD1 (6 bases). This CDR3 comprises 16 residues. Germline lookup yields CDR1 SGHRS and CDR2 YFSETQ. V lost 4 bases and J lost 7, with 20 bases in between. The CDR3, as DNA: TGCGCCAGCAGCCCTAAGACAGGACCTACGGTCGGGGAGCTGTTTTTT. This encodes CASSPKTGPTVGELFF.

In its sample, this clonotype was seen many times. The chain employs TRBV7-8 and TRBJ2-7, with D perhaps matching TRBD1 (5 bases). This CDR3 has 16 amino acids. The V gene lost 4 bases and the J gene lost 2 bases, with 18 bases spanning the gap. Per the germline V gene, CDR1 is SGHVS and CDR2 is FQNEAQ. CDR3 sequence reads: CASSSVGARVTYEQYF. Here the CDR3 DNA reads TGTGCCAGCAGCTCGGTTGGGGCCCGGGTCACCTACGAGCAGTACTTC. The whole variable domain, filled in from reference TRBV7-8 and TRBJ2-7, reads GAGVSQSPRYKVAKRGQDVALRCDPISGHVSLFWYQQALGQGPEFLTYFQNEAQLDKSGLPSDRFFAERPEGSVSTLKIQRTQQEDSAVYLCASSSVGARVTYEQYFGPGTRLTVT.

The J gene is TRBJ2-7, the V gene TRBV20-1; TRBD1 matches at 9 bases. CDR3 size: 14 residues. CDR1 DFQATT and CDR2 SNEGSKA come from the germline V gene (reference sequence). After removal of 4 bases from V and 2 bases from J, the junction contained 6 bases not matched to a gene. Here the CDR3 DNA reads TGCAGTGCTAACAGGGGGCAGGTGACCTACGAGCAGTACTTC. The encoded protein is CSANRGQVTYEQYF.